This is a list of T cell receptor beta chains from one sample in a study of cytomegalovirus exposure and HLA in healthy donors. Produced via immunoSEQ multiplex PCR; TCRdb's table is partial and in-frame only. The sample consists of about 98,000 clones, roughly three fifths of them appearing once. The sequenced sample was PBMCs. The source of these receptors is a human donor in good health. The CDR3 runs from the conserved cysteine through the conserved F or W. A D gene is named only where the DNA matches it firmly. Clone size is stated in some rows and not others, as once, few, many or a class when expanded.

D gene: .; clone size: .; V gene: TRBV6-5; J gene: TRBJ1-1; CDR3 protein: CASSPGQNTEAFF; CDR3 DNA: TGTGCCAGCAGCCCGGGACAGAACACTGAAGCTTTCTTT
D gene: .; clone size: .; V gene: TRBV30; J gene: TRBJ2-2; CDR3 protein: CARQGNTGELFF; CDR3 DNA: TGTGCCCGCCAGGGGAACACCGGGGAGCTGTTTTTT
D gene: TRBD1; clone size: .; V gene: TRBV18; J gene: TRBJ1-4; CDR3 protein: CASALQGQGEKLFF; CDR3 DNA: TGTGCCAGCGCGTTACAGGGGCAGGGGGAAAAACTGTTTTTT
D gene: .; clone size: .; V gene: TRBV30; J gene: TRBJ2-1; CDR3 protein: CAWSGTGMDEQFF; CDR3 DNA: TGTGCCTGGAGTGGTACAGGCATGGATGAGCAGTTCTTC
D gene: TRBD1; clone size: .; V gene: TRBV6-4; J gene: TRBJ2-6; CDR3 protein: CASLVSDRGYSGANVLTF; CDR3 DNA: TGTGCCAGCCTAGTATCGGACAGGGGCTACTCTGGGGCCAACGTCCTGACTTTC
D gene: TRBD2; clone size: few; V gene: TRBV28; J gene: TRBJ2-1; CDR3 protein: CASTSSGIYYNEQFF; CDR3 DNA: TGTGCCAGCACCTCTAGCGGGATTTACTACAATGAGCAGTTCTTC
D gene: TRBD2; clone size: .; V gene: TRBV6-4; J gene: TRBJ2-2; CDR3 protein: CASSDRSSGSLNTGELFF; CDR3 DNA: TGTGCCAGCAGTGACCGCTCTAGCGGGAGCCTGAACACCGGGGAGCTGTTTTTT
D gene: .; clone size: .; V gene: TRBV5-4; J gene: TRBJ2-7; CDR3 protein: CASSVVKGDYEQYF; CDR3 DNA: TGTGCCAGCAGCGTTGTAAAAGGGGACTACGAGCAGTACTTC
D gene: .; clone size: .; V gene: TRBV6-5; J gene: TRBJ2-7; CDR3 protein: CASSYSGGSGAGQYF; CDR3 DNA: TGTGCCAGCAGTTACTCGGGCGGTTCTGGGGCAGGGCAGTACTTC
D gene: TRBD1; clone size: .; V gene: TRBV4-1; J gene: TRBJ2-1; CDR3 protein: CASSRDRVVDEQFF; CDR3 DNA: TGCGCCAGCAGCCGGGACAGGGTTGTTGATGAGCAGTTCTTC
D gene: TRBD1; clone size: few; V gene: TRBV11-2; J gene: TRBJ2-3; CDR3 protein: CASSLRPGGSTDTQYF; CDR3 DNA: TGTGCCAGCAGCTTACGTCCAGGGGGCAGCACAGATACGCAGTATTTT
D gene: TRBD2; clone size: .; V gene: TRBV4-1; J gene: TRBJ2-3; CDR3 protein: CASSQGTSGLTDTQYF; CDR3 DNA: TGCGCCAGCAGCCAGGGGACTAGCGGTCTCACAGATACGCAGTATTTT
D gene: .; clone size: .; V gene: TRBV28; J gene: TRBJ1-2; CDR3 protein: CASNGGVRGYTF; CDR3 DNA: TGTGCCAGCAACGGGGGGGTAAGGGGCTACACCTTC